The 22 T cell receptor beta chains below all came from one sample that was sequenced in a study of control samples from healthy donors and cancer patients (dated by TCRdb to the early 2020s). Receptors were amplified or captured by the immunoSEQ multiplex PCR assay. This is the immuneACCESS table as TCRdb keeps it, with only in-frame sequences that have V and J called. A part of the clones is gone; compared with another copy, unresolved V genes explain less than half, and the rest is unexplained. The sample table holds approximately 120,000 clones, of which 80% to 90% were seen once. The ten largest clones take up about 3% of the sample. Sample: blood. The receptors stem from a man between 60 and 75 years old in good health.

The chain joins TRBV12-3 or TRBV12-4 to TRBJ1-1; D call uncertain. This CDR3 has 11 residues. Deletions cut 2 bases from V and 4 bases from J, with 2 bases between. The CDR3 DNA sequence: TGTGCCAGCAGTTTAATCACTGAAGCTTTCTTT. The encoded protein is CASSLITEAFF.

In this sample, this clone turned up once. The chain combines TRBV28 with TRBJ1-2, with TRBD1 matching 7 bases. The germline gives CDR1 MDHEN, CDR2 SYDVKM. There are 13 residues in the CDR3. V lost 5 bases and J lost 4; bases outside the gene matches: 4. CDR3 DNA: TGTGCCAGCAGTCGACAGGGCCTCTATGGCTACACCTTC. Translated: CASSRQGLYGYTF.

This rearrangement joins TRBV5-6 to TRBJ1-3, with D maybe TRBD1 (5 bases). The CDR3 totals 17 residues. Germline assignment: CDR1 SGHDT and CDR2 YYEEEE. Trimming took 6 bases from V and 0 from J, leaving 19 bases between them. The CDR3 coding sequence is TGTGCCAGCAACCTCGGGCAGGGACCGAGCTCTGGAAACACCATATATTTT. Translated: CASNLGQGPSSGNTIYF.

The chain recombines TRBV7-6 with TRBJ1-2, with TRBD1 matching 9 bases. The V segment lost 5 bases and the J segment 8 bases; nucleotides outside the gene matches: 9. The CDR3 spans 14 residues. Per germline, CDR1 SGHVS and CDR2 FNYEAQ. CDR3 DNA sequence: TGTGCCAGCAGCCCAGGACAGGGGAATTACGGCTACACCTTC. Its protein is CASSPGQGNYGYTF.

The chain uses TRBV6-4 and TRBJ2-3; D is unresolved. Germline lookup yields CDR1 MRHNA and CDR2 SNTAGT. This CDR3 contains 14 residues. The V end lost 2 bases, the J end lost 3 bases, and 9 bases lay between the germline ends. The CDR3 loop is CASSDKAGTDTQYF. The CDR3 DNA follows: TGTGCCAGCAGTGACAAGGCAGGAACAGATACGCAGTATTTT.

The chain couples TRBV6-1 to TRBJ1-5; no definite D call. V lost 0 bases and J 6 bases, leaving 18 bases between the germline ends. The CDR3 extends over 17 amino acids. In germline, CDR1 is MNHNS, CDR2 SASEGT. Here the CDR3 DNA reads TGTGCCAGCAGTGAAGCGGCGGGAACCAGGATCGGTCAGCCCCAGCATTTT. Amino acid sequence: CASSEAAGTRIGQPQHF.

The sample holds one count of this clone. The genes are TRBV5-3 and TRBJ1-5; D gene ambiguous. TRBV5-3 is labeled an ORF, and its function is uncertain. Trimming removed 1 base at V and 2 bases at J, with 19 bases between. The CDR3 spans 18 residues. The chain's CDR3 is CARSLRVVGWEGNQPQHF. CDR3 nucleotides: TGTGCCAGAAGCTTGAGGGTAGTGGGCTGGGAGGGCAATCAGCCCCAGCATTTT.

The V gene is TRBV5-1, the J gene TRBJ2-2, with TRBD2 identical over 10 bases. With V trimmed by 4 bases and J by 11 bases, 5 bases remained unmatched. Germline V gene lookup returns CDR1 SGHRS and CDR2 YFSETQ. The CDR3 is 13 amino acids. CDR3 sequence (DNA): TGCGCCAGCAGCGTGGGACTAGCGAATGAGCTGTTTTTT. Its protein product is CASSVGLANELFF.

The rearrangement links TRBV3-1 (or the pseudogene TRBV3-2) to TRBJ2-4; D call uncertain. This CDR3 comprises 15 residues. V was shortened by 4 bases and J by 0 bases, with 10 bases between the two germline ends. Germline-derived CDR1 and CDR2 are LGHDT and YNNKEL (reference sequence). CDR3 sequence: CASSLSTLAKNIQYF. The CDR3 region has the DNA TGTGCCAGCAGCCTGAGTACCCTAGCCAAAAACATTCAGTACTTC.

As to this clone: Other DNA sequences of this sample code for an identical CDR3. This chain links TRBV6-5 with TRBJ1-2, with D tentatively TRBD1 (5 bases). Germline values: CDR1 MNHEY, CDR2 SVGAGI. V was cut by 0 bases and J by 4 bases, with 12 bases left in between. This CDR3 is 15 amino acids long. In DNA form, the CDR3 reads TGTGCCAGCAGTTACTCCGATAGAGGGACCTATGGCTACACCTTC. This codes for CASSYSDRGTYGYTF.

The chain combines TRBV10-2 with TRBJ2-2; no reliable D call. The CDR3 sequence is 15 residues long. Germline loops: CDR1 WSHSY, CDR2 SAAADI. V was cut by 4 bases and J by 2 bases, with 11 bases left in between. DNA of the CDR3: TGCGCCAGCAGTGTATCCCCAGCCAACACCGGGGAGCTGTTTTTT. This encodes CASSVSPANTGELFF.

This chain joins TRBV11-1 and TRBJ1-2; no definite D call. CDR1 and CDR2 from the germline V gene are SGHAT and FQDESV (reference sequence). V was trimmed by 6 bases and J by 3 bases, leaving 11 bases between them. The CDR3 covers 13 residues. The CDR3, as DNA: TGTGCCAGCAGTCCGGGAGTCGACTATGGCTACACCTTC. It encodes CASSPGVDYGYTF. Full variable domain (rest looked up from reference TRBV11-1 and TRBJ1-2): EAEVAQSPRYKITEKSQAVAFWCDPISGHATLYWYRQILGQGPELLVQFQDESVVDDSQLPKDRFSAERLKGVDSTLKIQPAELGDSAMYLCASSPGVDYGYTFGSGTRLTVV.

In DNA form, the CDR3 reads TGTGCCAGCAGTTCGTGGGGCAGGAGCTCTGGAAACACCATATATTTT. This encodes CASSSWGRSSGNTIYF. The chain recombines TRBV28 with TRBJ1-3; the D gene is possibly TRBD1 (5 bases). Trimming left V 4 bases short and J 0 bases short, with 13 bases between. Germline CDR1 reads MDHEN; CDR2 reads SYDVKM. The CDR3 consists of 16 residues.

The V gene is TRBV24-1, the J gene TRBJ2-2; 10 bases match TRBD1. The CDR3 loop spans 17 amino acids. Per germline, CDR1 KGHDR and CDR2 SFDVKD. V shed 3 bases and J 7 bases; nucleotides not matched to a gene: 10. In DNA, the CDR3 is TGTGCCACCAGTGATCCTGCGGGACAGGGGATCGACGGGGAGCTGTTTTTT. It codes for CATSDPAGQGIDGELFF.

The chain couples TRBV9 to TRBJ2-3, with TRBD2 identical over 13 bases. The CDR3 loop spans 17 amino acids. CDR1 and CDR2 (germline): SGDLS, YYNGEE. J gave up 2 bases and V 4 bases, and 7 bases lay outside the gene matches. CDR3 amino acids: CASSLLTSGGSTDTQYF. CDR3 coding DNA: TGTGCCAGCAGCCTATTGACTAGCGGGGGGTCCACAGATACGCAGTATTTT.

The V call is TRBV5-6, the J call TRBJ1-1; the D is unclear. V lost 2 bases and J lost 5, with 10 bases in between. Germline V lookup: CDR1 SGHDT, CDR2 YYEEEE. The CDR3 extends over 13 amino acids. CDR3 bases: TGTGCCAGCAGCTTAGGTGATAGAACTGAAGCTTTCTTT. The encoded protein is CASSLGDRTEAFF. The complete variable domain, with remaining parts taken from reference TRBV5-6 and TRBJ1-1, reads DAGVTQSPTHLIKTRGQQVTLRCSPKSGHDTVSWYQQALGQGPQFIFQYYEEEERQRGNFPDRFSGHQFPNYSSELNVNALLLGDSALYLCASSLGDRTEAFFGQGTRLTVV.

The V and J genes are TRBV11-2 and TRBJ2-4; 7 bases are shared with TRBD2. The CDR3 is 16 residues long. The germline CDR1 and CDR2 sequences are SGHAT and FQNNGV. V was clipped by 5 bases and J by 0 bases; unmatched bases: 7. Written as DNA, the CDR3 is TGTGCCAGCAGCACGTTTGGGAGGGGAGCCAAAAACATTCAGTACTTC. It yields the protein CASSTFGRGAKNIQYF.

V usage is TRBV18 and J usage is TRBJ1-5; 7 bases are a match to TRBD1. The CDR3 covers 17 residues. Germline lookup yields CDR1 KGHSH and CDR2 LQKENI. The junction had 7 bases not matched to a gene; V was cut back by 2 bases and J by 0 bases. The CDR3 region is CASSPIGTDNSNQPQHF. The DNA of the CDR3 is TGTGCCAGCTCACCAATAGGGACAGATAATAGCAATCAGCCCCAGCATTTT. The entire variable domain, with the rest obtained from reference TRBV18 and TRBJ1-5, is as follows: NAGVMQNPRHLVRRRGQEARLRCSPMKGHSHVYWYRQLPEEGLKFMVYLQKENIIDESGMPKERFSAEFPKEGPSILRIQQVVRGDSAAYFCASSPIGTDNSNQPQHFGDGTRLSIL.

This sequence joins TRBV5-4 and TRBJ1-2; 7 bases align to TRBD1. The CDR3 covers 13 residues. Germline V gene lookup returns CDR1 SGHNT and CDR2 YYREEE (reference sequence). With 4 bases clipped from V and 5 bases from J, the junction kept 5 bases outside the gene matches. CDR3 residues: CASSVGQLYGYTF. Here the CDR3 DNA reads TGTGCCAGCAGCGTGGGACAGCTTTATGGCTACACCTTC.

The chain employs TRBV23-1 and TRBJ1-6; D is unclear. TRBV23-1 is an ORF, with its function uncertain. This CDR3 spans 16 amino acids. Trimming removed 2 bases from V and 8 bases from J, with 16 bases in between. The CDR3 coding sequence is TGCGCCAGCAGTCAAACACTCGAGGAGGGAGATTCACCCCTCCACTTT. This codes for CASSQTLEEGDSPLHF.

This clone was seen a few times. This chain's CDR3 is CASTFSGANVLTF. The DNA for the CDR3 is TGTGCCAGCACCTTCTCTGGGGCCAACGTCCTGACTTTC. The rearrangement links TRBV5-8 to TRBJ2-6; D gene uncertain. The ends were cut back, 6 bases at V and 0 bases at J, with 4 bases in the middle. This CDR3 contains 13 residues. Germline CDR1 and CDR2: SGHTS and YDEGEE.

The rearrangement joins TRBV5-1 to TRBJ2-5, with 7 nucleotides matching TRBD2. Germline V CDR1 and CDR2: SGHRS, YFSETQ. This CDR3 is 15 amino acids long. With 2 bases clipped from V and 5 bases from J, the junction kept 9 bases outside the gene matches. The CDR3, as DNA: TGCGCCAGCAGCTTCACCTTGGGGGGGACGGAGACCCAGTACTTC. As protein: CASSFTLGGTETQYF.